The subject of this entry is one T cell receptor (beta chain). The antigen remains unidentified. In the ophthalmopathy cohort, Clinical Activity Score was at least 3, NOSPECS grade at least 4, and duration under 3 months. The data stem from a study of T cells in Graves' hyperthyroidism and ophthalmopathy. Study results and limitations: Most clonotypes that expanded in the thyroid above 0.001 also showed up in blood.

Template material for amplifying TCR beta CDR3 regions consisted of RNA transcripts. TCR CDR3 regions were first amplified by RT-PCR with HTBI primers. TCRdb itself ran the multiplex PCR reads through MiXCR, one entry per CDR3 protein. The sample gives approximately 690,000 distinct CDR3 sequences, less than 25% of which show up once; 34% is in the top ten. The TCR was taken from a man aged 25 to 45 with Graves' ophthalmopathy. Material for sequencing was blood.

CDR3 DNA: TGTGCCAGCAGTCTGACAGGGGGCGCGAGGGGCACTGAAGCTTTCTTT. Its translation is CASSLTGGARGTEAFF. V and J are TRBV28 and TRBJ1-1; 10 bases line up with TRBD1. Germline V gives CDR1 MDHEN, CDR2 SYDVKM. The junction had 10 bases not matched to a gene; V was cut back by 5 bases and J by 4 bases. The CDR3 has 16 residues.